These 18 T cell receptor beta chains share one sample of origin, sequenced in a study of beta chain features in type 1 diabetes. The study reverse transcribed the entire isolated RNA, so it sequenced expressed TCRB transcripts. The table came from immunoSEQ multiplex PCR; TCRdb's copy has only in-frame clones and leaves some out. The repertoire holds some 900,000 clones, 15% to 20% seen once, with 0.023% in the top ten. The sequencing input was naive CD4+ T cells from blood. These receptors were collected from a woman aged 18-30 years in good health.

The chain combines TRBV5-1 with TRBJ2-7; D is possibly TRBD2 (5 bases). Per germline, CDR1 SGHRS and CDR2 YFSETQ. V was cut by 0 bases and J by 2 bases, with 9 bases left in between. The CDR3 has 14 amino acids. The CDR3 DNA reads TGCGCCAGCAGCTTGGTCGGGAAAACCTACGAGCAGTACTTC. It encodes CASSLVGKTYEQYF.

The chain links TRBV29-1 to TRBJ2-6; 11 bases are a match to TRBD1. Germline V lookup: CDR1 SQVTM, CDR2 ANQGSEA. The length of the CDR3 is 16 residues. The V segment lost 7 bases and the J segment 1 base; nucleotides outside the gene matches: 6. The CDR3 reads CSARTGGASGANVLTF. In DNA, the CDR3 is TGCAGCGCTCGGACAGGGGGCGCGTCTGGGGCCAACGTCCTGACTTTC.

The chain combines TRBV9 with TRBJ2-7; TRBD2 matches at 13 bases. This CDR3 comprises 15 residues. In germline, CDR1 is SGDLS, CDR2 YYNGEE. Trimming took 5 bases from V and 6 from J; bases not matched to a gene: 8. The CDR3 nucleotides read TGTGCCAGCAGTCCGGGACTAGCGGGATGGCTCGAGCAGTACTTC. Translated, it gives CASSPGLAGWLEQYF.

In its sample, this clone was seen once. Within the sample, other DNA sequences also encode this same CDR3. The chain combines TRBV19 with TRBJ2-5, with a possible D match to TRBD2 (6 bases). The CDR3 spans 14 residues. Germline CDR1 LNHDA, CDR2 SQIVND (reference sequence). Trimming took off 5 bases at V and 2 bases at J, with 12 bases between the two ends. CDR3 loop: CASSRLAGQETQYF. The CDR3 nucleotides are TGTGCCAGTAGTCGGCTTGCGGGACAAGAGACCCAGTACTTC.

A note on this clone: The identical CDR3 is also encoded by other nucleotide sequences in the sample. J is TRBJ2-3 and V is TRBV7-9; 7 nucleotides align to TRBD2. CDR1 is SEHNR and CDR2 is FQNEAQ in the germline V gene (reference sequence). V lost 1 base and J lost 0; bases outside the gene matches: 4. CDR3 length: 16 amino acids. Here the CDR3 reads CASSLGSGTSTDTQYF. The CDR3 DNA follows: TGTGCCAGCAGCTTAGGGAGCGGGACTAGCACAGATACGCAGTATTTT.

This clone has only a few counts. This rearrangement joins TRBV6-6 to TRBJ2-1, with 11 positions matching TRBD2. The ends lost 9 bases at V and 9 bases at J; junction bases unmatched: 7. CDR3 size: 13 residues. Germline CDR1 MNHNY, CDR2 SVGAGI (reference sequence). The CDR3 nucleotides are TGTGCCAGTTCAACTAGCGGGAGCTCTGAGCAGTTCTTC. It codes for CASSTSGSSEQFF.

In this sample, this clone turned up a few times. Within the sample, other DNA sequences also encode this same CDR3. The genes are TRBV28 and TRBJ1-4, with D uncertain. The germline V gene encodes CDR1 MDHEN and CDR2 SYDVKM. The CDR3 has 14 amino acids. V was cut by 4 bases and J by 0 bases, with 6 bases left in between. The CDR3 DNA reads TGTGCCAGCAGTTGGGGAGCAACTAATGAAAAACTGTTTTTT. Its protein product is CASSWGATNEKLFF.

This clone has more than one count but fewer than ten. This chain uses TRBV28 with TRBJ2-7, with 8 positions matching TRBD1. J was trimmed by 3 bases and V by 5 bases; bases with no gene match: 6. There are 14 residues in the CDR3. Germline V gene data show CDR1 as MDHEN and CDR2 as SYDVKM. CDR3 nucleotide sequence: TGTGCCAGCAGTCCTCCAGGGGGCTACTACGAGCAGTACTTC. Its translation: CASSPPGGYYEQYF.

The chain combines TRBV5-6 with TRBJ2-3; D ambiguous. The CDR3 is made up of 14 amino acids. CDR1 and CDR2 from the germline V gene are SGHDT and YYEEEE. V was trimmed by 6 bases and J by 1 base, leaving 12 bases between them. The chain's CDR3 is CASKKLSRTDTQYF. The CDR3 bases are TGTGCCAGCAAGAAGCTTTCGCGCACAGATACGCAGTATTTT.

This clone appeared a few times. J is TRBJ2-7 and V is TRBV2; TRBD1 agrees at 8 bases. With 6 bases clipped from V and 4 bases from J, the junction kept 17 bases outside the gene matches. Germline V gene lookup returns CDR1 SNHLY and CDR2 FYNNEI. This CDR3 has 17 amino acids. CDR3 sequence reads: CASSNNNPGTGRYEQYF. As DNA, the CDR3 is TGTGCCAGCAGCAATAATAACCCCGGGACAGGTCGGTACGAGCAGTACTTC.

This clone was found a few times. V gene TRBV4-2 combines with J gene TRBJ2-3; 7 positions agree with TRBD2. The CDR3 runs 16 residues. V gave up 3 bases and J gave up 8 bases; unmatched junction bases: 14. Germline assignment: CDR1 LGHNA and CDR2 YNFKEQ. DNA of the CDR3: TGTGCCAGCAGCCAGCGGGAGCTGGGGGGAGAGGGTACGCAGTATTTT. This gives the protein CASSQRELGGEGTQYF.

This clone was seen a handful of times. The chain couples TRBV11-1 to TRBJ2-2, with D possibly being TRBD1 (6 bases). The CDR3 is made up of 16 amino acids. Looked up from germline, CDR1 is SGHAT and CDR2 is FQDESV (reference sequence). Trimming removed 5 bases at V and 4 bases at J, with 17 bases between. The CDR3 sequence is CASSSDRKESTGELFF. In nucleotides, the CDR3 is TGTGCCAGCAGCAGCGACAGGAAGGAGAGCACCGGGGAGCTGTTTTTT.

J is TRBJ2-7 and V is TRBV2; D unresolved. The CDR3 has 11 residues. V was cut by 7 bases and J by 2 bases, with 6 bases left in between. Per the germline V gene, CDR1 is SNHLY and CDR2 is FYNNEI. The CDR3: CASTDPYEQYF. For the CDR3, the DNA is TGTGCCAGCACGGACCCCTACGAGCAGTACTTC.

This clone has just a few counts. The chain carries TRBV29-1 and TRBJ2-3, with 9 nucleotides matching TRBD1. CDR3 size: 14 residues. With V trimmed by 5 bases and J by 2 bases, 5 bases remained unmatched. The germline V gene has CDR1 SQVTM and CDR2 ANQGSEA. The CDR3 region has the DNA TGCAGCGTTCAGGACAGGGGAACCACAGATACGCAGTATTTT. Residues: CSVQDRGTTDTQYF.

The CDR3 nucleotides are TGTGCCAGCAGCTTCCCCTCCAAGCGGGAGATTACTTACGAGCAGTACTTC. It specifies CASSFPSKREITYEQYF. This chain joins TRBV7-8 and TRBJ2-7; 8 nucleotides agree with TRBD2. V was clipped by 3 bases and J by 4 bases; unmatched bases: 14. Germline CDR1 and CDR2: SGHVS and FQNEAQ. The length of the CDR3 is 17 residues.

This clone turned up a few times. The V and J genes are TRBV25-1 and TRBJ2-3; 7 positions agree with TRBD2. With 4 bases clipped from V and 1 base from J, the junction kept 5 bases outside the gene matches. Germline CDR1 reads MGHDK; CDR2 reads SYGVNS. CDR3 length: 15 amino acids. This chain's CDR3 is CASSGTRLGTDTQYF. The CDR3 region has the DNA TGTGCCAGCAGTGGGACTAGATTGGGCACAGATACGCAGTATTTT.

This clone came up a few times. The chain employs TRBV11-1 and TRBJ2-7; 12 nucleotides match TRBD2. V shed 1 base, J shed 5 bases, and the junction held 3 bases outside the gene matches. CDR1 and CDR2 (germline): SGHAT, FQDESV (reference sequence). The length of the CDR3 is 15 residues. CDR3 residues: CASSLGLAGVNEQYF. For the CDR3, the DNA is TGTGCCAGCAGCTTAGGACTAGCGGGAGTCAACGAGCAGTACTTC.

The V call is TRBV28, the J call TRBJ1-2; D remains ambiguous. V shed 4 bases and J shed 4 bases, with 10 bases lying between them. The germline V gene has CDR1 MDHEN and CDR2 SYDVKM. This CDR3 is built from 13 residues. CDR3 protein: CASSSPSTYGYTF. In DNA form, the CDR3 reads TGTGCCAGCAGTTCTCCGTCCACCTATGGCTACACCTTC.